The source of this T cell receptor beta chain is a study of PD-1 blockade in mismatch repair-deficient tumors. PCR or immunohistochemistry showed mismatch repair deficiency in every enrolled patient. Three pembrolizumab responders had their TCRs sequenced. Trimming cost V 4 bases and J 1 base; bases outside gene matches: 3. Germline values: CDR1 SGHTS, CDR2 YDEGEE. The CDR3 covers 15 residues. Generated by immunoSEQ multiplex PCR, the TCRdb table keeps only in-frame clones and is missing some. The repertoire includes roughly 120,000 clones, roughly 90% of them detected once, and 12% sits in the top ten.

The receptor was derived from an adult with mismatch repair-deficient cancer. The rearrangement links TRBV5-8 to TRBJ1-5, with 9 nucleotides matching TRBD1. The sequences come from peripheral blood, collected 70 to 73 weeks after starting pembrolizumab. This CDR3 reads CASSRGTGSNQPQHF. CDR3 DNA: TGTGCCAGCAGCAGGGGGACAGGGAGCAATCAGCCCCAGCATTTT.